This TCR beta chain was recovered during a study of T cells expressing NK-cell markers. Study summary: HCMV serostatus: most of the eight sequenced donors positive, one negative.

Study-wide results and limits: A few of the donors also had these clonotypes leading their CD3+CD56-NKG2C+ fraction. The study left the HCMV specificity of expanded NKG2C+ T cell clones unresolved. More than 5 donors carried dominant NKG2C+ clonotypes that made up 1.0-7.0% of their CD8+ T cells.

TCRdb reprocessed the 5' RACE reads and keeps a single row for each CDR3 protein, giving no DNA. This sample's clone table lists about 550,000 distinct CDR3 sequences. About this clonotype: The antigen is undetermined.

This CDR3 spans 13 amino acids. Germline-derived CDR1 and CDR2 are SGHAT and FQNNGV. The origin of this receptor is a man between 18 and 29 years old in good health. V is TRBV11-2 and J is TRBJ1-1. The sequenced material came from blood T cells: a sorted CD56 or NKG2C T cell subset, CD4+ or CD8+ T cells, or bulk PBMC T cells (not recorded which). CDR3 residues: CASSLARASEAFF.